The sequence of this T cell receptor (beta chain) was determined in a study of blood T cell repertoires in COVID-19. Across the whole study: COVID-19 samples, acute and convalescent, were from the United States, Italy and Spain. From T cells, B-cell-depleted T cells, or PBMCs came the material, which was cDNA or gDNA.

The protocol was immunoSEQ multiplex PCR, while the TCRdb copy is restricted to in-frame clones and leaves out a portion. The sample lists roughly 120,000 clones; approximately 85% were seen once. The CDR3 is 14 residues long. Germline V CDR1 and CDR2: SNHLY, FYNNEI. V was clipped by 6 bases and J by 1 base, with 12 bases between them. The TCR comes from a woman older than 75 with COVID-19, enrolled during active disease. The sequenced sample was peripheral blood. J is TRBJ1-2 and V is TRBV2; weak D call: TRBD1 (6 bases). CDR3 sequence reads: CASSDRLLNYGYTF. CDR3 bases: TGTGCCAGCAGCGACAGGCTACTTAACTATGGCTACACCTTC.